The T cell receptor (beta chain) under discussion was sequenced for a study of a mutant IDH1 vaccine in newly diagnosed glioma. For the study at large: In weeks 1, 3, 5, 7, 11, 15, 19 and 23, patients were vaccinated. Earlier treatment was radiotherapy, temozolomide, or both, with most getting both.

Overall study results and limits: Apparently, pseudoprogression bore no relation to changes among the top peripheral T cell clonotypes.

Trimming removed 5 bases at V and 0 bases at J, with 12 bases between. Germline lookup yields CDR1 SGDLS and CDR2 YYNGEE. The CDR3 is 15 amino acids. Points on this clone: Its antigen is as yet unknown.

Time point specified: week 11, during vaccination. The content of each vaccine dose was 300 ug of mutant IDH1 20-mer peptide, and topical imiquimod accompanied it. Measured with immunoSEQ multiplex PCR; TCRdb has only the in-frame clones, and not every one. The data hold 40,000 to 55,000 clones, with 91% observed a single time. V and J are TRBV9 and TRBJ1-5; possible D gene TRBD1, 5 bases. This sample comprised PBMCs, obtained from a glioma patient whose treatment included an IDH1 peptide vaccine. This clonotype originated in a man between 45 and 60 years old with glioma. CDR3 residues: CASSGGGYSNQPQHF. The DNA for the CDR3 is TGTGCCAGCAGTGGGGGGGGTTATAGCAATCAGCCCCAGCATTTT.